The 14 T cell receptor beta chains below come from one sample, sequenced in a study of control samples from healthy donors and cancer patients. Sequencing used immunoSEQ multiplex PCR; TCRdb keeps in-frame clones, though not all of them. The sample contains roughly 100,000 clones, approximately 90% of which appear only once. The sample comprised blood. These receptors were obtained from a woman aged 18-29 years in good health.

This rearrangement joins TRBV7-3 to TRBJ1-2; no definite D call. V was clipped by 2 bases and J by 6 bases, with 10 bases between them. Germline V CDR1 and CDR2: SGHTA, FQGTGA. The CDR3 has 13 residues. The CDR3: CASSLVVGNGYTF. CDR3 sequence (DNA): TGTGCCAGCAGCTTAGTGGTGGGAAATGGCTACACCTTC.

This chain links TRBV6-5 with TRBJ1-2; TRBD1 matches 7 bases. V gave up 6 bases and J gave up 6 bases; unmatched junction bases: 7. The germline V gene encodes CDR1 MNHEY and CDR2 SVGAGI. The CDR3 has 13 amino acids. The CDR3 is CASSWDRGNGYTF. The CDR3 DNA follows: TGTGCCAGCAGCTGGGACAGAGGCAATGGCTACACCTTC.

The rearrangement links TRBV11-2 to TRBJ2-3; D perhaps matches TRBD1 (5 bases). The CDR3 runs 14 residues. The germline V and J ends were trimmed by 0 bases and 1 base, with 5 bases remaining between them. CDR1 and CDR2 from the germline V gene are SGHAT and FQNNGV. Here the CDR3 DNA reads TGTGCCAGCAGCTTAGAGGGGCGCACAGATACGCAGTATTTT. This codes for CASSLEGRTDTQYF.

This clone was seen only a few times. The chain joins TRBV12-3 or TRBV12-4 to TRBJ2-1; D gene uncertain. CDR3 length: 13 amino acids. Trimming removed 6 bases at V and 7 bases at J, with 13 bases between. CDR3 sequence reads: CASSLSGLNEQFF. DNA for the CDR3: TGTGCCAGCAGCCTCTCCGGGCTTAATGAGCAGTTCTTC.

The V call is TRBV19, the J call TRBJ2-5; a possible D gene is TRBD1 (6 bases). The V end lost 0 bases, the J end lost 10 bases, and 15 bases lay between the germline ends. The CDR3 totals 14 residues. Germline V CDR1 and CDR2: LNHDA, SQIVND (reference sequence). The CDR3 nucleotides are TGTGCCAGTAGTATAGACCTGAGAGGGGGAATCCAGTACTTC. Residues: CASSIDLRGGIQYF.

V is TRBV24-1 and J is TRBJ2-1; 7 positions match TRBD2. V lost 8 bases, J lost 3 bases, and 3 bases stayed unmatched. This CDR3 spans 13 amino acids. Germline V gene lookup returns CDR1 KGHDR and CDR2 SFDVKD. The CDR3 spells CATIGGNYNEQFF. The CDR3 nucleotides are TGTGCCACCATCGGGGGGAACTACAATGAGCAGTTCTTC.

The chain carries TRBV6-5 and TRBJ2-5, with D maybe TRBD2 (5 bases). The V and J ends lost 8 bases and 2 bases respectively, with 15 bases between them. Germline V lookup: CDR1 MNHEY, CDR2 SVGAGI. The CDR3 has 14 amino acids. For the CDR3, the DNA is TGTGCCAGCGGCCTAGATGGGAGACAAGAGACCCAGTACTTC. Residues: CASGLDGRQETQYF.

The chain carries TRBV6-5 and TRBJ1-2, with 8 bases aligning to TRBD1. Germline assignment: CDR1 MNHEY and CDR2 SVGAGI. The CDR3 is 14 residues long. V lost 6 bases, J lost 7 bases, and 10 bases stayed unmatched. The CDR3 loop reads CASRPTGEASGYTF. Written as DNA, the CDR3 is TGTGCCAGCAGACCGACAGGGGAAGCTTCTGGCTACACCTTC.

The rearrangement joins TRBV7-2 to TRBJ2-3; the D is unclear. Trimming cost V 2 bases and J 4 bases, with 7 bases left between them. The V gene's germline CDR1 is SGHTA and CDR2 FQGNSA. This CDR3 region has 13 residues. CDR3 DNA sequence: TGTGCCAGCAGCTTACCTCCGCCAGATACGCAGTATTTT. Translating gives CASSLPPPDTQYF. Based on the CDR3 plus reference TRBV7-2 and TRBJ2-3, the full variable domain is GAGVSQSPSNKVTEKGKDVELRCDPISGHTALYWYRQSLGQGLEFLIYFQGNSAPDKSGLPSDRFSAERTGGSVSTLTIQRTQQEDSAVYLCASSLPPPDTQYFGPGTRLTVL.

This clone was counted a single time. The chain employs TRBV11-3 and TRBJ2-1; D may be TRBD2 (6 bases). The CDR3 sequence is 12 residues long. V gave up 4 bases and J gave up 8 bases, with 9 bases separating them. Germline lookup yields CDR1 SGHNT and CDR2 YENEEA. CDR3 in amino acids: CASSSGLHEQFF. Here the CDR3 DNA reads TGTGCCAGCAGCTCGGGACTTCATGAGCAGTTCTTC.

This sequence joins TRBV13 and TRBJ2-7, with 7 bases that match TRBD1. This CDR3 spans 14 amino acids. Germline assignment: CDR1 PRHDT and CDR2 FYEKMQ (reference sequence). Trimming removed 5 bases from V and 5 bases from J; junction bases left unmatched: 9. The CDR3 nucleotides are TGTGCCAGCAGCCCCAGGGGGTTGGTTGACGAGCAGTACTTC. Its protein is CASSPRGLVDEQYF.

This clone appeared a single time. This chain links TRBV9 with TRBJ1-4; 10 positions match TRBD1. Germline trimming cut 4 bases from V and 3 bases from J; bases unmatched to any gene: 6. Germline V lookup: CDR1 SGDLS, CDR2 YYNGEE. This CDR3 has 16 amino acids. CDR3 sequence reads: CASSNDRGHANEKLFF. The CDR3 DNA reads as TGTGCCAGCAGCAATGACAGGGGGCATGCTAATGAAAAACTGTTTTTT.

This sequence joins TRBV5-6 and TRBJ2-1; 11 bases are shared with TRBD2. J was trimmed by 4 bases and V by 4 bases; bases with no gene match: 4. The CDR3 length is 15 residues. Germline V lookup: CDR1 SGHDT, CDR2 YYEEEE. The CDR3: CASSASGGPYNEQFF. CDR3 nucleotides: TGTGCCAGCAGCGCTAGCGGGGGGCCTTACAATGAGCAGTTCTTC.

The V call is TRBV20-1, the J call TRBJ2-2; 10 bases align to TRBD2. The germline V gene encodes CDR1 DFQATT and CDR2 SNEGSKA (reference sequence). The CDR3 loop spans 15 amino acids. V trimming: 3 bases; J trimming: 1 base; junction bases outside the gene matches: 2. The CDR3 is CSASRLAGNTGELFF. DNA of the CDR3: TGCAGTGCTAGTAGACTAGCGGGGAACACCGGGGAGCTGTTTTTT.